This T cell receptor (beta chain) is from a study of Tregs in tolerant kidney transplant recipients. Study-level background: The nonmyeloablative bone marrow transplants came from related graft donors, with transient mixed chimerism.

V lost 3 bases and J lost 1, with 15 bases in between. Germline V lookup: CDR1 MRHNA, CDR2 SNTAGT. CDR3 length: 16 amino acids. An overnight rest at 37°C with about 220 IU/ml IL-2 preceded regulatory T cell sorting from thawed PBMCs. Note on this clone: Antigen unknown.

The repertoire was sequenced with immunoSEQ multiplex PCR; TCRdb's copy has only in-frame clones and lacks some. The sample has approximately 60,000 clones, around 98% seen once; the top ten hold 0.34%. General study points: Nucleotide sequences could not be compared across some patients' samples due to primer changes. The small number of patients limits these findings pending further validation.

This chain connects TRBV6-4 to TRBJ1-1, with a weak D call TRBD1 (5 bases). The sample in question was Tregs from blood, obtained before the transplant. This sequence originates from a human donor who received a combined kidney and bone marrow transplant. CDR3 protein: CASSEGEKGRNTEAFF. CDR3 DNA: TGTGCCAGCAGTGAGGGTGAAAAGGGGCGGAACACTGAAGCTTTCTTT.